The 3 T cell receptor beta chains presented below share a single source sample, sequenced in a study of regulatory T cells in long-lasting Graves disease. Time point given: newly diagnosed GD, antithyroid drugs for less than 3 months. There was RNA extracted from PBMCs, and the TCR library was made from it. With iRepertoire HTBI primers and Arm-PCR of CDR3 regions, TCR beta libraries were built. MiXCR was run by TCRdb on the multiplex PCR reads, yielding one entry per CDR3 protein. The sample shows about 620,000 distinct CDR3 sequences, approximately 15% of them seen only once. These data also featured in a second study, about T cells in Graves' hyperthyroidism and ophthalmopathy.

The sample in question was peripheral blood mononuclear cells (PBMCs), obtained at new diagnosis, from a patient treated with antithyroid drugs. These TCRs come from a woman aged 25 to 39 with Graves disease.

The chain is built from TRBV6-1 and TRBJ1-2; D remains ambiguous. V lost 10 bases and J lost 3, with 12 bases in between. The CDR3 length is 12 residues. CDR1 is MNHNS and CDR2 is SASEGT in the germline V gene. The DNA of the CDR3 is TGTGCCACCCCAGGCGACGACTATGGCTACACCTTC. It encodes CATPGDDYGYTF.

In its sample, this clonotype was seen a few times. The chain has TRBV5-4 and TRBJ1-4, with D perhaps TRBD1 (5 bases). Trimming removed 5 bases from V and 10 bases from J, with 15 bases in between. The CDR3 totals 13 residues. Germline V gives CDR1 SGHNT, CDR2 YYREEE (reference sequence). CDR3 coding DNA: TGTGCCAGCAGTACCCAGGGAGGTACAAAACTGTTTTTT. Translating gives CASSTQGGTKLFF.

The V and J genes are TRBV29-1 and TRBJ2-2, with TRBD1 as a possible D gene (6 bases). CDR1 and CDR2 (germline): SQVTM, ANQGSEA. The CDR3 runs 14 residues. The ends were cut back, 1 base at V and 5 bases at J, with 11 bases in the middle. This CDR3 is CSVEGAGTTGELFF. DNA for the CDR3: TGCAGCGTTGAAGGCGCCGGGACAACCGGGGAGCTGTTTTTT.